This T cell receptor beta chain was identified in a study of T cells in Graves' hyperthyroidism and ophthalmopathy. Stability of Graves' hyperthyroidism was defined as absent ophthalmopathy progression within 18 months. This sample holds PBMCs from less than 11 ml fresh peripheral blood. In regard to this clonotype: No antigen is known for it.

Study results and caveats: Ophthalmopathy was model-predicted a median around seven months pre-onset.

TCR beta CDR3 sequences were amplified from RNA transcripts. When the TCR CDR3 underwent first-round RT-PCR, the HTBI primer set was used. TCRdb recomputed calls from the multiplex PCR reads with MiXCR, one row per CDR3 protein. This sample has approximately 330,000 distinct CDR3 sequences; 15% to 20% occur once, and the top ten carry 45% to 50%. Sequencing was performed on blood. The TCR sequence derives from a woman aged 45-59 years with Graves' hyperthyroidism.

CDR3 sequence (DNA): TGCAGTGCCTCGACAAGGCGGGAGGGAGGCACAGATACGCAGTATTTT. Translation gives CSASTRREGGTDTQYF. The genes are TRBV20-1 and TRBJ2-3, with 9 bases identical to TRBD2. Germline assignment: CDR1 DFQATT and CDR2 SNEGSKA (reference sequence). The CDR3 has 16 residues. The trim removed 6 bases at V and 1 base at J, leaving 11 bases unmatched.